What follows is one TCR beta chain and its context. Its antigen is currently unknown. The source of the sample is a study of sequential checkpoint blockade in melanoma. As for the study in general: About 88 pretreatment tumor DNA samples were TCRβ immunosequenced. Around 21 patients had tumor biopsies before treatment and at week 13. The study, taken as a whole, reports: PD-L1 staining and CD8+ counts, not mutational load, tracked tumor T-cell clonality.

Specified treatment: randomized to nivolumab then ipilimumab (arm A) or the reverse (arm B). Some clones are missing from TCRdb's copy, which holds only in-frame ones; the method was immunoSEQ multiplex PCR. The sample yields some 7,900 clones, 23% seen once. The material sequenced was tumor tissue (inferred from file names), taken from a patient given nivolumab and ipilimumab in sequence. The source is a human donor with melanoma.

DNA for the CDR3: TGCAGCGGACTAGCGGGAGTCAAAGATACGCAGTATTTT. It encodes CSGLAGVKDTQYF. This chain joins TRBV29-1 and TRBJ2-3; TRBD2 matches 12 bases. J was trimmed by 5 bases and V by 7 bases; bases with no gene match: 4. Germline V gives CDR1 SQVTM, CDR2 ANQGSEA. CDR3 length: 13 amino acids.